Below, 7 T cell receptor beta chains from the same sample are listed, as sequenced in a study of T cells after yellow fever vaccination. Each CDR3 protein gets one entry after TCRdb re-called the 5' RACE reads with MiXCR. The sample lists some 600,000 distinct CDR3 sequences, about 12% occurring once. Material: PBMCs, obtained on the day of the yellow fever booster vaccination. All receptors derive from a man aged 30-40 years who received the YFV17D yellow fever vaccine.

This clonotype was recorded at least ten times. The chain uses TRBV25-1 and TRBJ2-1; D gene unclear. Germline-derived CDR1 and CDR2 are MGHDK and SYGVNS. There are 12 residues in the CDR3. V was pared by 8 bases and J by 4 bases, with 9 bases between. CDR3 in amino acids: CASSQLYNEQFF. The CDR3 bases are TGTGCCAGCTCCCAATTATACAATGAGCAGTTCTTC.

This clonotype has more than one count but fewer than ten. The V and J genes are TRBV12-3 or TRBV12-4 and TRBJ1-4; no definite D call. This CDR3 contains 14 residues. V was clipped by 4 bases and J by 6 bases, with 12 bases between them. CDR3 in DNA: TGTGCCAGCAGTTCGGTCAGGAGGGATGAAAAACTGTTTTTT. Protein product: CASSSVRRDEKLFF.

This chain uses TRBV5-6 with TRBJ2-4; D possibly corresponds to TRBD1 (6 bases). The V and J ends lost 6 bases and 4 bases respectively, with 14 bases between them. This CDR3 is 14 amino acids long. Germline CDR1 SGHDT, CDR2 YYEEEE. The CDR3 nucleotides read TGTGCCAGCACCCTAACAGGGAATAAAAACATTCAGTACTTC. Its protein is CASTLTGNKNIQYF.

This clonotype came up a few times. The V and J genes are TRBV5-1 and TRBJ2-2; D possibly matches TRBD1 or TRBD2 (5 bases each). The germline V gene has CDR1 SGHRS and CDR2 YFSETQ. The CDR3 has 15 residues. Trimming shortened V by 4 bases and J by 3 bases, and 13 bases separated the two germline ends. Here the CDR3 DNA reads TGCGCCAGCAGCGCAACTTTGGGGGACACCGGGGAGCTGTTTTTT. Translation gives CASSATLGDTGELFF.

This clonotype has more than one count but fewer than ten. The chain combines TRBV10-3 with TRBJ2-5; D is undetermined. V gave up 0 bases and J gave up 5 bases, with 7 bases separating them. Germline assignment: CDR1 ENHRY and CDR2 SYGVKD. The CDR3 spans 13 residues. The CDR3 here is CAISESAEETQYF. The CDR3 DNA reads TGTGCCATCAGTGAGTCGGCCGAGGAGACCCAGTACTTC.

This clonotype was seen a handful of times. The V call is TRBV27, the J call TRBJ2-7, with D uncertain. V was trimmed by 5 bases and J by 6 bases, leaving 20 bases between them. In germline, CDR1 is MNHEY, CDR2 SMNVEV (reference sequence). This CDR3 region has 15 residues. Here the CDR3 reads CASSPLVTTIAEQYF. The CDR3 nucleotides read TGTGCCAGCAGTCCTCTAGTAACTACCATCGCCGAGCAGTACTTC.

This clonotype was recorded a few times. The rearrangement links TRBV7-9 to TRBJ2-3; no clear D. Germline V gene sequence: CDR1 SEHNR, CDR2 FQNEAQ (reference sequence). There are 14 residues in the CDR3. Trimming pared 8 bases from V and 6 bases from J, leaving 18 bases between. The CDR3 coding sequence is TGTGCCAGCCTTCGAGGTTTTGCTGTCGATACGCAGTATTTT. Its translation: CASLRGFAVDTQYF.